Sequencing of this T cell receptor beta chain was carried out in a study of T-cell reconstitution after alpha-beta-depleted transplantation in children. Notes on the study in general: Several hundred expanded graft clones reportedly were the source of alpha-beta T cells about two months after transplant. The origin of high day-60 TCRbeta diversity in some patients lay in surviving recipient T cells and thymic progenitors. When one year had passed after transplant, most T-cell counts and diversity came from newly produced T cells.

Unique molecular identifiers were incorporated into the prepared TCRbeta library. TCRdb reprocessed the PCR reads with MiXCR, giving one entry per CDR3 protein. The sample includes 450,000 to 550,000 distinct CDR3 sequences, roughly an eighth of them seen just once. This CDR3 has 13 amino acids. CDR1 is SGHTA, CDR2 FQGNSA, per germline. The ends lost 4 bases at V and 6 bases at J; junction bases unmatched: 4. Turning to this clonotype: Antigen: not known.

The chain combines TRBV7-2 with TRBJ2-7; 9 positions match TRBD2. The clonotype was recovered from a female patient aged 2-10 years who had a stem cell transplant for aplastic anemia, so the T cells may come from the graft donor. Sequences were derived from PBMCs, mostly from graft donor cells, sampled 180 days after TCRalphabeta/CD19-depleted stem cell transplant. The CDR3 sequence is CASSCGGGGEQYV. For the CDR3, the DNA is TGTGCCAGCAGCTGCGGGGGGGGTGGCGAGCAGTACGTC.